The present T cell receptor beta chain was sequenced within a study of T cell responses to AZD1222 COVID-19 vaccine. Study-level findings and limits: Females outnumbered males among donors, who were mostly white British; clonal diversity was possibly underestimated. At baseline, seropositivity was found in only a handful of AZD1222 recipients. Distributed over spike, vaccine-associated CD4 TCRs predominated at 160-218 and 743-854.

With regard to this clone: What it recognizes is unknown.

Generated by immunoSEQ multiplex PCR, the TCRdb table keeps only in-frame clones and is missing some. Among under 150,000 clones listed, 70% to 90% were seen once. Germline-derived CDR1 and CDR2 are LGHDT and YNNKEL (reference sequence). The CDR3 covers 14 residues. Trimming shortened V by 2 bases and J by 1 base, and 8 bases separated the two germline ends. Here the sequenced sample was peripheral blood, taken on day 0 of AZD1222 vaccination. The receptor was isolated from an adult in good health. The chain recombines TRBV3-1 (or the pseudogene TRBV3-2) with TRBJ1-1; D remains ambiguous. CDR3 sequence: CASSQNRWNTEAFF. DNA for the CDR3: TGTGCCAGCAGCCAAAACAGATGGAACACTGAAGCTTTCTTT.